The rows below give T cell receptor beta chains drawn from one sample of a study of CD8+ T cells in alopecia areata. The data were produced by immunoSEQ multiplex PCR, yet TCRdb's version contains in-frame clones alone and is incomplete. This sample carries about 140,000 clones, around 50% of them seen once, and the ten largest clones take about 6.8%. The starting material was CD4+ T cells sorted from blood, obtained at week 0. All receptors come from a human donor with alopecia areata. CDR3s include the opening cysteine and the closing phenylalanine or tryptophan. The D gene is left open where the match is weak. Clone size is shown for a subset of rows, as once, few, many or a class of expanded clone.

len	abundance	v_gene	j_gene	d_gene	CDR3aa	CDR3nt
14	-	TRBV2	TRBJ2-1	-	CASSEQTVGHEQFF	TGTGCCAGCAGTGAACAAACAGTCGGCCATGAGCAGTTCTTC
15	-	TRBV7-8	TRBJ1-5	TRBD1	CASSGGQGANQPQHF	TGTGCCAGCAGCGGTGGGCAGGGGGCCAATCAGCCCCAGCATTTT
13	few	TRBV19	TRBJ1-5	-	CASSIEKNQPQHF	TGTGCCAGTAGTATAGAAAAGAATCAGCCCCAGCATTTT
15	many	TRBV9	TRBJ2-7	-	CASSVAPGEAYEQYF	TGTGCCAGCAGCGTAGCTCCAGGGGAGGCCTACGAGCAGTACTTC
13	-	TRBV14	TRBJ2-7	-	CASSLIIRSEQYF	TGTGCCAGCAGCCTTATCATCAGGTCGGAGCAGTACTTC
12	-	TRBV30	TRBJ2-3	-	CAWRSGSDTQYF	TGTGCCTGGAGATCAGGGTCAGATACGCAGTATTTT
13	-	TRBV29-1	TRBJ2-5	TRBD2	CSVRGGSQETQYF	TGCAGCGTTCGGGGGGGGTCCCAAGAGACCCAGTACTTC
16	-	TRBV7-9	TRBJ2-1	TRBD1	CASSPWGQGGYNEQFF	TGTGCCAGCAGCCCATGGGGACAGGGAGGCTACAATGAGCAGTTCTTC
14	-	TRBV7-9	TRBJ1-1	-	CASGVRGQNTEAFF	TGTGCCAGCGGAGTGAGGGGACAGAACACTGAAGCTTTCTTT
15	-	TRBV18	TRBJ2-7	TRBD1	CASSPAGTGFYEQYF	TGTGCCAGCTCACCAGCCGGGACAGGATTTTACGAGCAGTACTTC
16	-	TRBV5-1	TRBJ2-5	TRBD2	CASSLARLAGKETQYF	TGCGCCAGCAGCTTGGCCCGGCTAGCGGGGAAAGAGACCCAGTACTTC
14	-	TRBV6-5	TRBJ1-5	-	CASSYSGGGQPQHF	TGTGCCAGCAGTTACTCTGGGGGGGGTCAGCCCCAGCATTTT
12	-	TRBV29-1	TRBJ1-1	-	CSVGSGNTEAFF	TGCAGCGTTGGTAGCGGGAACACTGAAGCTTTCTTT
15	once	TRBV4-1	TRBJ1-6	-	CASSQERGANSPLHF	TGCGCCAGCAGCCAAGAACGGGGGGCGAATTCACCCCTCCACTTT
13	-	TRBV4-3	TRBJ1-6	-	CASSQGVNSPLHF	TGCGCCAGCAGCCAAGGCGTGAATTCACCCCTCCACTTT
12	few	TRBV29-1	TRBJ1-2	-	CSADDRTYGYTF	TGCAGCGCCGACGACAGGACATATGGCTACACCTTC
15	-	TRBV5-1	TRBJ2-2	-	CASSLEKANTGELFF	TGCGCCAGCAGCTTAGAGAAAGCGAACACCGGGGAGCTGTTTTTT
13	-	TRBV27	TRBJ1-2	-	CASSPQTGYGYTF	TGTGCCAGCAGTCCGCAAACAGGGTATGGCTACACCTTC
14	-	TRBV4-2	TRBJ2-1	-	CASSPLKSRNEQFF	TGTGCCAGCAGCCCCCTAAAATCTAGGAATGAGCAGTTCTTC